These T cell receptor beta chains were read from a single sample in a study of T cells after yellow fever vaccination. From the 5' RACE reads, TCRdb called clonotypes with MiXCR, one entry per CDR3 protein. The table includes 95,000 to 150,000 distinct CDR3 sequences, about 15% detected once. This sample comprised CD8+ T cells sorted from PBMCs, obtained 5 days after the yellow fever booster vaccination. Receptor source: a man aged 18 to 30 who received the YFV17D yellow fever vaccine. CDR3s include the opening cysteine and the closing phenylalanine or tryptophan. Each record gives: CDR3 length, J gene, D gene, clone size, V gene, CDR3 protein, CDR3 DNA. A D gene is named only where the DNA matches it firmly. Size is omitted from some rows. Given values are once, few, many or a class for expanded clones.

16 | TRBJ2-2 | NA | few | TRBV7-9 | CASSAEQGANTGELFF | TGTGCCAGCAGCGCCGAACAGGGAGCGAACACCGGGGAGCTGTTTTTT
17 | TRBJ2-3 | NA | few | TRBV7-2 | CASSFQRGGFFTDTQYF | TGTGCCAGCAGCTTCCAGCGAGGGGGGTTCTTCACAGATACGCAGTATTTT
12 | TRBJ1-1 | NA | NA | TRBV6-2/TRBV6-3 | CASSYWDTEAFF | TGTGCCAGCAGTTACTGGGACACTGAAGCTTTCTTT
12 | TRBJ1-6 | NA | NA | TRBV20-1 | CSWAWGGSPLHF | TGCAGTTGGGCATGGGGCGGTTCACCCCTCCACTTT
15 | TRBJ2-3 | TRBD1 | NA | TRBV6-5 | CASSTGDRVTDTQYF | TGTGCCAGCAGTACGGGGGACAGGGTCACAGATACGCAGTATTTT
15 | TRBJ2-6 | NA | NA | TRBV7-9 | CASSVALSGANVLTF | TGTGCCAGCAGCGTGGCCCTCTCTGGGGCCAACGTCCTGACTTTC
14 | TRBJ2-7 | NA | NA | TRBV4-1 | CASSQAGRVTVQYF | TGCGCCAGCAGCCAAGCGGGCAGGGTTACTGTGCAGTACTTC
16 | TRBJ2-1 | NA | NA | TRBV4-1 | CASSQAPTGTHNEQFF | TGCGCCAGCAGCCAAGCCCCGACAGGAACGCACAATGAGCAGTTCTTC
17 | TRBJ2-1 | TRBD2 | few | TRBV6-5 | CASSYPRLAGGVNEQFF | TGTGCCAGCAGTTACCCCCGACTAGCGGGGGGGGTCAATGAGCAGTTCTTC
16 | TRBJ2-3 | NA | many | TRBV7-2 | CASSLVRALGGDTQYF | TGTGCCAGCAGCTTAGTAAGGGCGCTAGGGGGGGATACGCAGTATTTT
14 | TRBJ1-1 | NA | NA | TRBV21-1 | CASSPRGRVTEAFF | TGTGCCAGCAGCCCGAGGGGCAGGGTCACTGAAGCTTTCTTT